The 24 T cell receptor beta chains reported below all come from one sample, sequenced in a study of CD8 T cells in Susac syndrome. Random hexamers were used to reverse transcribe an amount of roughly 0.5 to 1 ug RNA. TCRdb called the immunoSEQ multiplex PCR reads again in MiXCR, with one record for every CDR3 protein. The data contain some 160,000 distinct CDR3 sequences, around 92% of them seen just once; the ten biggest clones take up approximately 0.082%. Sample: CD4+ T cells from PBMCs. Receptor source: a human donor in good health.

This clonotype was recorded once. The chain combines TRBV5-1 with TRBJ2-5, with 9 bases that match TRBD1. V lost 0 bases, J lost 5 bases, and 5 bases stayed unmatched. This CDR3 comprises 15 residues. Germline-derived CDR1 and CDR2 are SGHRS and YFSETQ. The CDR3 sequence is CASSLADRGGETQYF. Here the CDR3 DNA reads TGCGCCAGCAGCTTGGCCGACAGGGGGGGCGAGACCCAGTACTTC. The whole variable domain, filled in from reference TRBV5-1 and TRBJ2-5, reads KAGVTQTPRYLIKTRGQQVTLSCSPISGHRSVSWYQQTPGQGLQFLFEYFSETQRNKGNFPGRFSGRQFSNSRSEMNVSTLELGDSALYLCASSLADRGGETQYFGPGTRLLVL.

The CDR3 DNA sequence: TGTGCCAGTAGACCACCTCGACAGGGAGGCCAAGAGACCCAGTACTTC. Its protein is CASRPPRQGGQETQYF. The V call is TRBV19, the J call TRBJ2-5, with D possibly TRBD1 on 7 matching bases. CDR3 length equals 16 residues. V shed 6 bases and J shed 1 base, with 18 bases lying between them. CDR1 is LNHDA, CDR2 SQIVND, per germline (reference sequence).

The chain has TRBV2 and TRBJ2-5; D possibly uses TRBD1 or TRBD2 (5 bases each). V was cut by 4 bases and J by 5 bases, with 17 bases left in between. Germline-derived CDR1 and CDR2 are SNHLY and FYNNEI. The CDR3 runs to 15 residues. The CDR3 protein is CASSGPGTPGETQYF. The CDR3 bases are TGTGCCAGCAGTGGGCCCGGGACCCCGGGGGAGACCCAGTACTTC.

The chain has TRBV5-6 and TRBJ2-1; 8 bases are shared with TRBD1. Germline trimming cut 5 bases from V and 4 bases from J; bases unmatched to any gene: 8. Germline V gene sequence: CDR1 SGHDT, CDR2 YYEEEE. The CDR3 loop spans 15 amino acids. The CDR3 protein is CASRYAGTGYNEQFF. The CDR3 DNA reads TGTGCCAGCAGGTACGCCGGGACAGGTTACAATGAGCAGTTCTTC.

The chain recombines TRBV13 with TRBJ2-2; 10 bases are a match to TRBD2. The CDR3 is 15 residues long. V was clipped by 5 bases and J by 7 bases; unmatched bases: 7. CDR1 and CDR2 (germline): PRHDT, FYEKMQ (reference sequence). CDR3 in DNA: TGTGCCAGCAGCGCCGGGACTAGCGTTAGCGGGGAGCTGTTTTTT. Its protein product is CASSAGTSVSGELFF. Filled out from reference TRBV13 and TRBJ2-2, the complete variable domain reads AAGVIQSPRHLIKEKRETATLKCYPIPRHDTVYWYQQGPGQDPQFLISFYEKMQSDKGSIPDRFSAQQFSDYHSELNMSSLELGDSALYFCASSAGTSVSGELFFGEGSRLTVL.

The chain links TRBV19 to TRBJ2-2, with D perhaps TRBD1 or TRBD2 (6 bases each). The CDR3 consists of 14 residues. In germline, CDR1 is LNHDA, CDR2 SQIVND (reference sequence). V lost 5 bases and J lost 7, with 14 bases in between. CDR3 loop: CASSDGGRLGELFF. CDR3 coding DNA: TGTGCCAGTAGTGACGGGGGCCGCCTCGGGGAGCTGTTTTTT.

The chain joins TRBV20-1 to TRBJ2-2, with D possibly being TRBD2 (6 bases). V gave up 8 bases and J gave up 2 bases, with 21 bases separating them. CDR1 DFQATT and CDR2 SNEGSKA come from the germline V gene (reference sequence). The CDR3 length is 16 residues. DNA of the CDR3: TGCAGTACTCCAATCTCCGGGACTTTAAACACCGGGGAGCTGTTTTTT. This translates into CSTPISGTLNTGELFF.

The chain has TRBV6-1 and TRBJ2-5, with TRBD1 as a possible D gene (5 bases). V shed 6 bases and J shed 3 bases, with 8 bases lying between them. This CDR3 is 12 amino acids long. Germline V CDR1 and CDR2: MNHNS, SASEGT. CDR3 amino acids: CASRLREETQYF. The CDR3 DNA reads as TGTGCCAGCAGGCTCAGGGAAGAGACCCAGTACTTC.

This chain joins TRBV7-2 and TRBJ1-1; 9 bases fit TRBD1. The CDR3 sequence is 14 residues long. V shed 5 bases and J 4 bases; nucleotides not matched to a gene: 5. Germline CDR1 is SGHTA and CDR2 is FQGNSA. Here the CDR3 reads CASSRMGQGTEAFF. The DNA for the CDR3 is TGTGCCAGCAGCCGAATGGGACAGGGCACTGAAGCTTTCTTT.

V and J are TRBV16 and TRBJ2-7; 7 positions agree with TRBD2. There are 15 residues in the CDR3. Trimming cost V 0 bases and J 0 bases; bases outside gene matches: 2. Looked up from germline, CDR1 is KGHSY and CDR2 is FQNENV. For the CDR3, the DNA is TGTGCCAGCAGCCAATCGGGAGGGAGCTCCTACGAGCAGTACTTC. Translation gives CASSQSGGSSYEQYF.

V usage is TRBV20-1 and J usage is TRBJ2-7, with 11 nucleotides matching TRBD2. The junction had 5 bases not matched to a gene; V was cut back by 2 bases and J by 8 bases. CDR3 length equals 13 residues. Germline assignment: CDR1 DFQATT and CDR2 SNEGSKA (reference sequence). The CDR3 nucleotides read TGCAGTGCTAGAAACGGGACTAGCGGCAAGCAGTACTTC. Amino acid sequence: CSARNGTSGKQYF.

The chain carries TRBV2 and TRBJ1-2; 9 nucleotides line up with TRBD1. Germline CDR1 reads SNHLY; CDR2 reads FYNNEI. The length of the CDR3 is 15 residues. Trimming at V came to 3 bases and at J to 4 bases, leaving 6 bases not matched to a gene. The CDR3 reads CASSERGQGRYGYTF. The CDR3 bases are TGTGCCAGCAGTGAGAGGGGACAGGGACGCTATGGCTACACCTTC.

The chain uses TRBV5-1 and TRBJ2-6; D is perhaps TRBD1 or TRBD2 (5 bases each). Per germline, CDR1 SGHRS and CDR2 YFSETQ. This CDR3 has 14 amino acids. V was clipped by 4 bases and J by 4 bases, with 9 bases between them. The CDR3 DNA is TGCGCCAGCAGCGGGGGTGACGGGGCCAACGTCCTGACTTTC. Translation gives CASSGGDGANVLTF.

A single count supports this clonotype. The CDR3 reads CASASSNGAYNEQFF. CDR3 sequence (DNA): TGTGCCAGCGCCAGCAGCAACGGCGCCTACAATGAGCAGTTCTTC. This chain connects TRBV7-2 to TRBJ2-1; D is unclear. Germline V gene lookup returns CDR1 SGHTA and CDR2 FQGNSA. The CDR3 covers 15 residues. Trimming shortened V by 8 bases and J by 2 bases, and 16 bases separated the two germline ends.

The chain couples TRBV2 to TRBJ1-3, with no clear D. V shed 7 bases and J shed 5 bases, with 12 bases lying between them. The V gene's germline CDR1 is SNHLY and CDR2 FYNNEI. The CDR3 covers 13 residues. The CDR3 nucleotides read TGTGCCAGCAACGTTGACATACGAAACACCATATATTTT. Translating it yields CASNVDIRNTIYF.

The genes are TRBV6-1 and TRBJ2-7, with 7 positions matching TRBD2. Trimming removed 5 bases from V and 6 bases from J; junction bases left unmatched: 1. The CDR3 is made up of 11 amino acids. Germline-derived CDR1 and CDR2 are MNHNS and SASEGT. The CDR3 nucleotides are TGTGCCAGCAGTTGGGGGGGCGAGCAGTACTTC. Translating gives CASSWGGEQYF.

The gene calls are TRBV9 and TRBJ2-1, with TRBD2 matching over 8 bases. With V trimmed by 0 bases and J by 7 bases, 6 bases remained unmatched. This CDR3 region has 15 residues. Germline V gene data show CDR1 as SGDLS and CDR2 as YYNGEE. The CDR3 DNA follows: TGTGCCAGCAGCGTAGCGGGGACTAGTGATAATGAGCAGTTCTTC. Protein product: CASSVAGTSDNEQFF.

This sequence joins TRBV2 and TRBJ2-7, with TRBD1 as a possible D gene (6 bases). The V gene's germline CDR1 is SNHLY and CDR2 FYNNEI. This CDR3 is 11 amino acids long. V lost 6 bases, J lost 6 bases, and 9 bases lay in between. CDR3: CASRGAVEQYF. In DNA, the CDR3 is TGTGCCAGCAGGGGGGCGGTCGAGCAGTACTTC.

DNA for the CDR3: TGTGCCAGCAGCCAAGAGTATAGCAATCAGCCCCAGCATTTT. Its translation is CASSQEYSNQPQHF. This chain joins TRBV3-1 and TRBJ1-5; D not resolved. V was shortened by 0 bases and J by 0 bases, with 3 bases between the two germline ends. The CDR3 consists of 14 residues. Germline assignment: CDR1 LGHDT and CDR2 YNNKEL (reference sequence).

The chain combines TRBV6-6 with TRBJ1-5, with 10 bases identical to TRBD1. Germline V CDR1 and CDR2: MNHNY, SVGAGI (reference sequence). The CDR3 consists of 16 residues. The V gene end was trimmed by 5 bases and the J gene end by 2 bases; junction bases not matched to a gene: 6. In nucleotides, the CDR3 is TGTGCCAGCAGTAAGGGACAGGGGAGGGGCAATCAGCCCCAGCATTTT. Translating it yields CASSKGQGRGNQPQHF.

The chain uses TRBV6-5 and TRBJ1-5; D unresolved. Germline CDR1 MNHEY, CDR2 SVGAGI. Trimming removed 0 bases at V and 6 bases at J, with 12 bases between. This CDR3 has 15 residues. DNA of the CDR3: TGTGCCAGCAGTTACTCTCGGGGTTCGGGTCAGCCCCAGCATTTT. This codes for CASSYSRGSGQPQHF.

V is TRBV10-3 and J is TRBJ2-7, with 8 bases fitting TRBD2. Germline-derived CDR1 and CDR2 are ENHRY and SYGVKD. V was clipped by 5 bases and J by 6 bases; unmatched bases: 12. This CDR3 is built from 15 residues. The CDR3 loop reads CAISPSGREGFEQYF. DNA of the CDR3: TGTGCCATCAGTCCCAGCGGGAGAGAGGGGTTCGAGCAGTACTTC.

The V and J genes are TRBV5-1 and TRBJ2-1, with TRBD2 matching over 7 bases. The CDR3 is 16 residues long. Germline CDR1 and CDR2: SGHRS and YFSETQ. Trimming cost V 4 bases and J 4 bases; bases outside gene matches: 11. CDR3 nucleotide sequence: TGCGCCAGCAGCCTGCGTGGGCGGGGGAAGTACAATGAGCAGTTCTTC. Translation gives CASSLRGRGKYNEQFF.

The chain couples TRBV29-1 to TRBJ2-1; 12 bases line up with TRBD2. The V segment lost 6 bases and the J segment 0 bases; nucleotides outside the gene matches: 9. Germline V gives CDR1 SQVTM, CDR2 ANQGSEA. CDR3 length: 17 residues. The CDR3 bases are TGCAGCGTCCCGGGACTAGCGGGTCATAGCTCCTACAATGAGCAGTTCTTC. This codes for CSVPGLAGHSSYNEQFF.